This is a list of T cell receptor beta chains from one sample in a study of cytomegalovirus exposure and HLA in healthy donors. Libraries were prepared by immunoSEQ multiplex PCR; TCRdb keeps only in-frame clonotypes and omits some of them. The sample holds 200,000 or so clones, nearly 80% seen once. Sequenced input: PBMCs. The receptors were gathered from a man aged 18 to 30 in good health and CMV-seronegative. The CDR3 runs from the conserved cysteine through the conserved F or W. D genes are given only for firm matches. Size is stated for part of the rows, as once, few or many counts, or as a class when the clone is expanded.

d_call: TRBD2
clone_size: .
j_call: TRBJ2-1
v_call: TRBV27
cdr3_nt: TGTGCCAGCAGTCTACAACCGGGACTAGCGGACTACAATGAGCAGTTCTTC
cdr3_aa: CASSLQPGLADYNEQFF

d_call: .
clone_size: .
j_call: TRBJ2-7
v_call: TRBV21-1
cdr3_nt: TGTGCCAGCAGCAGTGATCGGAGCTCCTACGAGCAGTACTTC
cdr3_aa: CASSSDRSSYEQYF

d_call: TRBD1
clone_size: .
j_call: TRBJ1-1
v_call: TRBV27
cdr3_nt: TGTGCCAGCAGTTTATCAGGACAGGGGGCGCGGGGCACTGAAGCTTTCTTT
cdr3_aa: CASSLSGQGARGTEAFF

d_call: .
clone_size: .
j_call: TRBJ2-5
v_call: TRBV9
cdr3_nt: TGTGCCGGCAGCTCCGGTACTTATCAAGAGACCCAGTACTTC
cdr3_aa: CAGSSGTYQETQYF

d_call: .
clone_size: .
j_call: TRBJ1-5
v_call: TRBV5-1
cdr3_nt: TGCGCCAGCAGCTTTACAGGTTTCGATCAGCCCCAGCATTTT
cdr3_aa: CASSFTGFDQPQHF

d_call: TRBD1
clone_size: .
j_call: TRBJ2-7
v_call: TRBV4-3
cdr3_nt: TGCGCCAGCAGCCAGGACAGGTTGCCTGGGTACGAGCAGTACTTC
cdr3_aa: CASSQDRLPGYEQYF

d_call: .
clone_size: .
j_call: TRBJ1-1
v_call: TRBV7-2
cdr3_nt: TGTGCCAGCAGCCGTCCGTCGGGACTTTCGAACACTGAAGCTTTCTTT
cdr3_aa: CASSRPSGLSNTEAFF

d_call: .
clone_size: .
j_call: TRBJ2-2
v_call: TRBV4-3
cdr3_nt: TGCGCCAGCAGCCCCAATCAAGCAGGGACCGGGGAGCTGTTTTTT
cdr3_aa: CASSPNQAGTGELFF

d_call: .
clone_size: .
j_call: TRBJ2-3
v_call: TRBV2
cdr3_nt: TGTGCCAGCAGCGCACAGGGTAGCACAGATACGCAGTATTTT
cdr3_aa: CASSAQGSTDTQYF

d_call: TRBD1
clone_size: .
j_call: TRBJ1-5
v_call: TRBV30
cdr3_nt: TGTGCCTGGAGTTTCCGGACAGGGGGCTTTCAGCCCCAGCATTTT
cdr3_aa: CAWSFRTGGFQPQHF

d_call: TRBD2
clone_size: .
j_call: TRBJ2-7
v_call: TRBV27
cdr3_nt: TGTGCCAGCAGTATAGCGGGAGGCTACGAGCAGTACTTC
cdr3_aa: CASSIAGGYEQYF

d_call: TRBD1
clone_size: once
j_call: TRBJ1-1
v_call: TRBV11-2
cdr3_nt: TGTGCCAGCAGCTTAGGGTACCGGGACAGAATCAACACTGAAGCTTTCTTT
cdr3_aa: CASSLGYRDRINTEAFF

d_call: TRBD1
clone_size: .
j_call: TRBJ1-1
v_call: TRBV5-1
cdr3_nt: TGCGCCAGCAGTAGGACAGGGGGCACTGAAGCTTTCTTT
cdr3_aa: CASSRTGGTEAFF

d_call: TRBD1
clone_size: .
j_call: TRBJ1-4
v_call: TRBV4-3
cdr3_nt: TGCGCCAGCAGCCAAGAATTTGCGAGACAGGGGGAAAAACTGTTTTTT
cdr3_aa: CASSQEFARQGEKLFF

d_call: .
clone_size: .
j_call: TRBJ1-5
v_call: TRBV28
cdr3_nt: TGTGCCAGCAGTTTAAAGGGGGAGTTAGGGTGGGGTCAGCCCCAGCATTTT
cdr3_aa: CASSLKGELGWGQPQHF

d_call: TRBD2
clone_size: .
j_call: TRBJ2-2
v_call: TRBV5-4
cdr3_nt: TGTGCCAGCAGCTTGTGGGGGACTAGCGGCACCGGGGAGCTGTTTTTT
cdr3_aa: CASSLWGTSGTGELFF

d_call: TRBD1
clone_size: .
j_call: TRBJ1-3
v_call: TRBV4-3
cdr3_nt: TGCGCCAGCAGCCAAGAAGACAGGGCGGGAAACACCATATATTTT
cdr3_aa: CASSQEDRAGNTIYF

d_call: .
clone_size: .
j_call: TRBJ2-5
v_call: TRBV7-3
cdr3_nt: TGTGCCAGCAGCTTAATGGGCTACCTCCAAGAGACCCAGTACTTC
cdr3_aa: CASSLMGYLQETQYF

d_call: TRBD1
clone_size: .
j_call: TRBJ1-1
v_call: TRBV28
cdr3_nt: TGTGCCAGCAGTTTGGGACAGGGGAGTACCACTGAAGCTTTCTTT
cdr3_aa: CASSLGQGSTTEAFF

d_call: .
clone_size: .
j_call: TRBJ1-2
v_call: TRBV7-9
cdr3_nt: TGTGCCAGCAGCTTCCCCCTGGCAGCAGCGAACTATGGCTACACCTTC
cdr3_aa: CASSFPLAAANYGYTF

d_call: TRBD1
clone_size: few
j_call: TRBJ2-1
v_call: TRBV30
cdr3_nt: TGTGCCTGGGCCCCAGGAGAGGGGGCGAGACAGTTCTTC
cdr3_aa: CAWAPGEGARQFF

d_call: .
clone_size: few
j_call: TRBJ1-2
v_call: TRBV2
cdr3_nt: TGTGCCAGTGGTAAGGGGGAGAACTATGGCTACACCTTC
cdr3_aa: CASGKGENYGYTF

d_call: TRBD1
clone_size: .
j_call: TRBJ1-5
v_call: TRBV5-8
cdr3_nt: TGTGCCAGCAGCATCGACAGGGATCAGCCCCAGCATTTT
cdr3_aa: CASSIDRDQPQHF

d_call: .
clone_size: .
j_call: TRBJ1-2
v_call: TRBV2
cdr3_nt: TGTGCCAGCAGTGAAGCTGGCGCAGAAAGAGGCTATGGCTACACCTTC
cdr3_aa: CASSEAGAERGYGYTF

d_call: .
clone_size: few
j_call: TRBJ1-1
v_call: TRBV14
cdr3_nt: TGTGCCAGCAGCCAAAGGTCGGGGGCGGGAGTGTTTATGAACACTGAAGCTTTCTTT
cdr3_aa: CASSQRSGAGVFMNTEAFF

d_call: .
clone_size: .
j_call: TRBJ2-2
v_call: TRBV28
cdr3_nt: TGTGCCAGCAGCCTGACCAGGGGCCCATACACCGGGGAGCTGTTTTTT
cdr3_aa: CASSLTRGPYTGELFF

d_call: .
clone_size: .
j_call: TRBJ2-3
v_call: TRBV4-3
cdr3_nt: TGCGCCAGCAGCCAAATTAGTAACACTATCACAGATACGCAGTATTTT
cdr3_aa: CASSQISNTITDTQYF

d_call: .
clone_size: .
j_call: TRBJ2-7
v_call: TRBV10-3
cdr3_nt: TGTGCCATCAGTCCCTTCGGGTGGGAGAGCTCCTACGAGCAGTACTTC
cdr3_aa: CAISPFGWESSYEQYF

d_call: TRBD2
clone_size: .
j_call: TRBJ2-1
v_call: TRBV7-6
cdr3_nt: TGTGCCAGCAGCCCCCGCGGGACTAGCGGGGGGATACCCTACAATGAGCAGTTCTTC
cdr3_aa: CASSPRGTSGGIPYNEQFF

d_call: TRBD1
clone_size: .
j_call: TRBJ1-1
v_call: TRBV5-1
cdr3_nt: TGCGCCAGCAGCATGACAGGGGAAACTGAAGCTTTCTTT
cdr3_aa: CASSMTGETEAFF

d_call: .
clone_size: .
j_call: TRBJ2-1
v_call: TRBV2
cdr3_nt: TGTGCCAGCAGTGTGGCGCCCGGACAGACCTACAATGAGCAGTTCTTC
cdr3_aa: CASSVAPGQTYNEQFF

d_call: TRBD1
clone_size: .
j_call: TRBJ2-6
v_call: TRBV11-2
cdr3_nt: TGTGCCAGCAGCTCCGACAGGGTCGGGGCCAACGTCCTGACTTTC
cdr3_aa: CASSSDRVGANVLTF

d_call: .
clone_size: .
j_call: TRBJ1-5
v_call: TRBV7-3
cdr3_nt: TGTGCCAGCAGCCATCCCCGGCGGGGACTGCTTCCTCACAATCAGCCCCAGCATTTT
cdr3_aa: CASSHPRRGLLPHNQPQHF